These 28 T cell receptor beta chains originate from one sample sequenced in a study of blood T cell repertoires in COVID-19. Clones were read by immunoSEQ multiplex PCR, and TCRdb kept only the in-frame ones, dropping some. This sample has just over 250,000 clones; roughly nine tenths occur once, and the top ten carry 4%. Sequenced material: peripheral blood. These receptors were obtained from a man aged 60-69 years who had recovered from COVID-19.

This clone was detected only a few times. V usage is TRBV7-9 and J usage is TRBJ2-7, with 8 bases aligning to TRBD1. The junction had 11 bases not matched to a gene; V was cut back by 1 base and J by 3 bases. The CDR3 is 17 residues long. Per germline, CDR1 SEHNR and CDR2 FQNEAQ (reference sequence). The CDR3: CASSLGSMGQENYEQYF. CDR3 sequence (DNA): TGTGCCAGCAGCTTAGGAAGTATGGGACAGGAAAACTACGAGCAGTACTTC.

The chain links TRBV19 to TRBJ1-5; perhaps TRBD1 as D (6 bases). This CDR3 contains 16 residues. Trimming cost V 4 bases and J 0 bases, with 13 bases left between them. Germline loops: CDR1 LNHDA, CDR2 SQIVND (reference sequence). CDR3 nucleotides: TGTGCCAGTAGTAGTCGGACAGAGAATAGCAATCAGCCCCAGCATTTT. Translated, it gives CASSSRTENSNQPQHF.

The chain combines TRBV9 with TRBJ1-2; TRBD1 is a possible D gene (6 bases). Trimming shortened V by 0 bases and J by 4 bases, and 13 bases separated the two germline ends. CDR1 and CDR2 (germline): SGDLS, YYNGEE. This CDR3 contains 15 residues. In nucleotides, the CDR3 is TGTGCCAGCAGCGTAGGGACAGAAAGTGTCTATGGCTACACCTTC. Its protein is CASSVGTESVYGYTF.

This clone was seen only once. The gene calls are TRBV7-3 and TRBJ2-1; 10 bases fit TRBD1. CDR3 size: 14 residues. CDR1 is SGHTA, CDR2 FQGTGA, per germline. V shed 5 bases and J 10 bases; nucleotides not matched to a gene: 8. The CDR3 coding sequence is TGTGCCAGCAGCCCTACTGGGACAGGGGAGGAGCAGTTCTTC. This gives the protein CASSPTGTGEEQFF.

This clone was detected only once. This chain connects TRBV7-3 to TRBJ2-1, with TRBD2 matching 12 bases. The CDR3 runs 14 residues. The V gene end was trimmed by 3 bases and the J gene end by 9 bases; junction bases not matched to a gene: 3. Germline lookup yields CDR1 SGHTA and CDR2 FQGTGA. CDR3: CASSLTSGGSEQFF. In nucleotides, the CDR3 is TGTGCCAGCAGCTTGACTAGCGGGGGTAGTGAGCAGTTCTTC. The full variable domain, with the rest looked up from reference TRBV7-3 and TRBJ2-1, is GAGVSQTPSNKVTEKGKYVELRCDPISGHTALYWYRQSLGQGPEFLIYFQGTGAADDSGLPNDRFFAVRPEGSVSTLKIQRTERGDSAVYLCASSLTSGGSEQFFGPGTRLTVL.

The chain joins TRBV15 to TRBJ1-2; 7 bases line up with TRBD1. This CDR3 has 18 amino acids. Germline loops: CDR1 LNHNV, CDR2 YYDKDF (reference sequence). J lost 2 bases, V lost 4 bases, and 16 bases had no gene match. The CDR3 region is CATSISAGRQGRNYGYTF. For the CDR3, the DNA is TGTGCCACCAGCATTTCCGCGGGCCGACAGGGTAGAAACTATGGCTACACCTTC.

This chain links TRBV5-6 with TRBJ2-5; possibly TRBD2 for D (6 bases). Trimming removed 4 bases at V and 2 bases at J, with 12 bases between. The germline V gene has CDR1 SGHDT and CDR2 YYEEEE. CDR3 length: 14 amino acids. CDR3 sequence: CASSQGLGQETQYF. The CDR3 DNA reads as TGTGCCAGCAGCCAGGGACTGGGGCAAGAGACCCAGTACTTC.

This chain links TRBV6-5 with TRBJ2-5; D is possibly TRBD2 (7 bases). Trimming took 5 bases from V and 4 from J, leaving 17 bases between them. The CDR3 has 15 amino acids. CDR1 MNHEY and CDR2 SVGAGI come from the germline V gene. This CDR3 reads CASSRGGAMGETQYF. CDR3 DNA sequence: TGTGCCAGCAGTAGGGGGGGCGCAATGGGAGAGACCCAGTACTTC.

This sequence joins TRBV10-3 and TRBJ1-1, with 10 bases fitting TRBD1. This CDR3 has 15 residues. V shed 2 bases, J shed 5 bases, and the junction held 5 bases outside the gene matches. Germline V gene lookup returns CDR1 ENHRY and CDR2 SYGVKD. CDR3 bases: TGTGCCATCAGTGAGACGGGACAGGGGAGGACTGAAGCTTTCTTT. It is translated as CAISETGQGRTEAFF.

V gene TRBV14 combines with J gene TRBJ2-7, with 9 bases identical to TRBD1. Germline V gene lookup returns CDR1 SGHDN and CDR2 FVKESK. The CDR3 spans 12 residues. Germline trimming cut 6 bases from V and 7 bases from J; bases unmatched to any gene: 4. This chain's CDR3 is CASRQGAREQYF. The CDR3 DNA sequence: TGTGCCAGCAGACAGGGGGCGCGGGAGCAGTACTTC.

V is TRBV5-4 and J is TRBJ1-4, with TRBD1 matching 9 bases. Germline CDR1 and CDR2: SGHNT and YYREEE (reference sequence). CDR3 size: 15 residues. The V gene end was trimmed by 4 bases and the J gene end by 7 bases; junction bases not matched to a gene: 8. CDR3 amino acids: CASSGQQGAGEKLFF. The CDR3 DNA reads TGTGCCAGCAGCGGTCAACAGGGGGCTGGTGAAAAACTGTTTTTT.

V and J are TRBV27 and TRBJ2-2, with TRBD2 matching 11 bases. This CDR3 is 15 amino acids long. The junction had 5 bases not matched to a gene; V was cut back by 6 bases and J by 5 bases. Germline V CDR1 and CDR2: MNHEY, SMNVEV (reference sequence). CDR3 protein: CASRRTSGGTGELFF. In nucleotides, the CDR3 is TGTGCCAGCAGACGAACTAGCGGGGGAACCGGGGAGCTGTTTTTT.

V gene TRBV30 combines with J gene TRBJ2-3; 8 bases line up with TRBD2. This CDR3 is built from 15 residues. Germline V gene sequence: CDR1 GTSNPN, CDR2 SVGIG (reference sequence). V lost 5 bases, J lost 2 bases, and 9 bases stayed unmatched. The chain's CDR3 is CAWGGRLASTDTQYF. The CDR3 DNA reads TGTGCCTGGGGGGGCCGACTAGCGTCCACAGATACGCAGTATTTT.

V is TRBV7-2 and J is TRBJ1-2; no firm D call. V was cut by 1 base and J by 0 bases, with 9 bases left in between. The germline V gene encodes CDR1 SGHTA and CDR2 FQGNSA. CDR3 size: 15 residues. CDR3 region: CASSLVGLSNYGYTF. CDR3 in DNA: TGTGCCAGCAGCTTAGTGGGCCTTTCTAACTATGGCTACACCTTC.

The chain has TRBV11-2 and TRBJ2-1, with 9 bases identical to TRBD2. The ends lost 7 bases at V and 6 bases at J; junction bases unmatched: 13. The CDR3 has 16 residues. In germline, CDR1 is SGHAT, CDR2 FQNNGV. The CDR3 sequence: CASTAGRGGLSNEQFF. CDR3 nucleotides: TGTGCCAGCACCGCTGGGCGGGGGGGCCTCAGCAATGAGCAGTTCTTC.

This clone was recorded once. This chain joins TRBV27 and TRBJ2-4; TRBD1 aligns across 10 bases. J lost 0 bases, V lost 4 bases, and 12 bases had no gene match. The CDR3 is made up of 19 amino acids. Germline V lookup: CDR1 MNHEY, CDR2 SMNVEV (reference sequence). CDR3 in amino acids: CASSSAGQGMGLAKNIQYF. CDR3 coding DNA: TGTGCCAGCAGTTCCGCGGGACAGGGGATGGGTTTAGCCAAAAACATTCAGTACTTC.

On this clone: The sample contains more than one DNA sequence encoding this CDR3. The rearrangement joins TRBV19 to TRBJ2-7, with 7 bases fitting TRBD1. The CDR3 consists of 13 residues. V gave up 5 bases and J gave up 5 bases; unmatched junction bases: 6. The germline V gene encodes CDR1 LNHDA and CDR2 SQIVND (reference sequence). The chain's CDR3 is CASSSGTDDEQYF. The CDR3 DNA reads as TGTGCCAGTAGTTCCGGGACAGACGACGAGCAGTACTTC.

The V gene is TRBV18, the J gene TRBJ2-7, with a weak D call TRBD1 (8 bases). This CDR3 region has 17 residues. The germline V gene encodes CDR1 KGHSH and CDR2 LQKENI. V dropped 4 bases and J dropped 4 bases, with 23 bases sitting between them. The CDR3 coding sequence is TGTGCCAGCTCACGACAGGGGCGGGGGAACCCTTGGTACGAGCAGTACTTC. As protein: CASSRQGRGNPWYEQYF.

This clone has only one observation. V is TRBV5-5 and J is TRBJ1-3, with D unclear. This CDR3 has 17 residues. V was trimmed by 0 bases and J by 4 bases, leaving 17 bases between them. The germline V gene encodes CDR1 SGHKS and CDR2 YYEKEE (reference sequence). The CDR3 protein is CASSLVISRGGGNTIYF. CDR3 DNA: TGTGCCAGCAGCTTGGTGATCTCCCGTGGAGGGGGAAACACCATATATTTT.

In this sample, this clone turned up once. The chain recombines TRBV29-1 with TRBJ1-5; 9 nucleotides align to TRBD1. Germline V lookup: CDR1 SQVTM, CDR2 ANQGSEA. The CDR3 spans 14 residues. Germline trimming cut 4 bases from V and 4 bases from J; bases unmatched to any gene: 5. CDR3 coding DNA: TGCAGCGTTGGCGCGGACAGGGGTAATCAGCCCCAGCATTTT. Protein: CSVGADRGNQPQHF.

This chain connects TRBV9 to TRBJ2-4; D ambiguous. CDR3 length: 16 residues. From germline, CDR1 is SGDLS and CDR2 YYNGEE. Trimming stripped 0 bases from V and 1 base from J, with 11 bases between. CDR3 DNA: TGTGCCAGCAGCGTAGCTACGGCAGGTGCCAAAAACATTCAGTACTTC. Residues: CASSVATAGAKNIQYF.

The chain has TRBV5-1 and TRBJ1-1; D remains ambiguous. The CDR3 contains 15 residues. Germline CDR1 reads SGHRS; CDR2 reads YFSETQ. Trimming took off 0 bases at V and 1 base at J, with 10 bases between the two ends. CDR3 region: CASSLGLRGNTEAFF. The CDR3 nucleotides are TGCGCCAGCAGCTTGGGACTCCGGGGGAACACTGAAGCTTTCTTT.

The chain employs TRBV7-2 and TRBJ1-3; D remains unclear. From germline, CDR1 is SGHTA and CDR2 FQGNSA. This CDR3 region has 16 residues. The V gene lost 2 bases and the J gene lost 0 bases, with 11 bases spanning the gap. CDR3 in DNA: TGTGCCAGCAGCTTATTTCAGAAATTCTCTGGAAACACCATATATTTT. It is translated as CASSLFQKFSGNTIYF.

The V and J genes are TRBV11-3 and TRBJ1-3; a possible D gene is TRBD1 (5 bases). The CDR3 is made up of 18 amino acids. Trimming left V 3 bases short and J 0 bases short, with 18 bases between. Per the germline V gene, CDR1 is SGHNT and CDR2 is YENEEA. The CDR3 protein is CASSLVTQGALSGNTIYF. The CDR3 DNA reads TGTGCCAGCAGCTTGGTGACCCAAGGGGCCCTCTCTGGAAACACCATATATTTT.

The rearrangement joins TRBV5-1 to TRBJ2-3; 13 bases line up with TRBD2. This CDR3 is 16 amino acids long. The V segment lost 4 bases and the J segment 3 bases; nucleotides outside the gene matches: 5. CDR1 and CDR2 from the germline V gene are SGHRS and YFSETQ. The CDR3 bases are TGCGCCAGCAGCCCCGGACTAGCGGGGGAGACAGATACGCAGTATTTT. Translated: CASSPGLAGETDTQYF.

This clone appeared a single time. The genes are TRBV5-6 and TRBJ1-2; a possible D gene is TRBD1 (5 bases). Per the germline V gene, CDR1 is SGHDT and CDR2 is YYEEEE. The CDR3 loop spans 14 amino acids. V lost 0 bases, J lost 12 bases, and 18 bases lay in between. CDR3 sequence (DNA): TGTGCCAGCAGCTTGGCCAGGAGGTTTCGGGGGAACACCTTC. It specifies CASSLARRFRGNTF.

This clone was counted only a few times. This rearrangement joins TRBV6-5 to TRBJ1-4, with D uncertain. The V end was cut by 0 bases, the J end by 3 bases, with 5 bases between. CDR3 size: 14 residues. Germline CDR1 is MNHEY and CDR2 is SVGAGI. This chain's CDR3 is CASSYSGANEKLFF. The DNA for the CDR3 is TGTGCCAGCAGTTACTCGGGCGCTAATGAAAAACTGTTTTTT.

The chain has TRBV7-4 and TRBJ2-7; a possible D gene is TRBD1 (5 bases). V gave up 5 bases and J gave up 1 base, with 24 bases separating them. The CDR3 is 18 amino acids. Germline CDR1 SGHVT, CDR2 SQSDAQ. CDR3: CASSTRNVDKFPSYEQYF. The CDR3 DNA reads TGTGCCAGCAGCACGCGAAACGTGGACAAATTCCCATCCTACGAGCAGTACTTC.